Only a few counts were recorded for the clone carrying this TCR beta chain. This entry comes from a study of T cells after yellow fever vaccination. Germline V CDR1 and CDR2: KGHDR, SFDVKD. The CDR3 has 14 amino acids. The V end was cut by 3 bases, the J end by 5 bases, with 12 bases between. TCRdb called the 5' RACE reads again in MiXCR, with one record for every CDR3 protein. The sample has 200,000 to 300,000 distinct CDR3 sequences; roughly 6.3% are singletons. The sample here was CD4+ T cells sorted from PBMCs, taken on the day of the yellow fever booster vaccination. The genes are TRBV24-1 and TRBJ2-5, with D unclear. The sequence was obtained from a man aged 30 to 45 who received the YFV17D yellow fever vaccine. The CDR3 loop reads CATSDPAREETQYF. CDR3 coding DNA: TGTGCCACCAGTGATCCAGCCCGCGAGGAGACCCAGTACTTC.